This T cell receptor (beta chain) was sequenced for a study of lymphopenia after photon versus proton radiotherapy (dated by TCRdb to the late 2010s). Turning to the overall study: The immunological effects of photon versus proton radiation therapy were compared in patients with gastrointestinal tumors who developed high-grade lymphopenia. The goal of the study was to characterize the differences between the two radiation modalities in how they affect the immune system. A cohort of some 22 patients with gastrointestinal tumors who received either photon or proton therapy and subsequently developed lymphopenia was included. What the work shows at the level of the full study, not this receptor alone: Among patients across the cohort who died, overall survival time showed an inverse correlation with a larger post-nadir drop in TCR diversity. The survival association was assessed only in patients who died, and better survival with proton therapy was presented by the authors as a possibility rather than a demonstrated result. After the lymphocyte count nadir, repertoires from photon-treated patients showed oligoclonal expansion, particularly of CD8+ Temra cells, and this expansion drove the decline in diversity. During treatment, patients who received photon therapy lost naive T cells and TCR diversity and gained effector/memory populations, whereas patients who received proton therapy remained relatively stable.

Looking up the germline V gene (reference sequence) yields CDR1 LNHDA and CDR2 SQIVND. The CDR3 holds 15 amino acids from the cysteine to the phenylalanine. Solely the CDR3 DNA is kept, with 45 bases framed from the first base. For this chain, trimming is 7 bases at the V end and 7 bases at the J end, and the number of junction bases without a gene match is 11. Receptor amplification or capture employed the immunoSEQ multiplex PCR assay. T cell repertoires were profiled with deep sequencing of rearranged TCR beta loci together with multiparametric flow cytometry. This immuneACCESS table, as held by TCRdb, lists in-frame sequences with V and J called but not all clones. Of the missing ones, under half trace to an unresolved V gene in checked studies; the others have no known cause. Within this sample are more than 50,000 clones, with around 83% of them counted one time only. Roughly 27% of the sample goes to the ten largest clones.

In the case of this clone: What antigen it recognizes has not been identified. Base qualities are not provided; no much larger clone lies one nucleotide away.

This TCR was sampled from a man in his forties or fifties with gastric cancer. This specimen was peripheral blood, taken from a patient treated with photon-based radiotherapy. The V and J genes are TRBV19 and TRBJ2-1, and 9 junctional nucleotides match TRBD2. The CDR3 protein sequence reads: CASTTASGTKNEQFF. The DNA sequence is given as TGTGCCAGTACCACGGCTAGCGGGACGAAAAATGAGCAGTTCTTC.